These 22 T cell receptor beta chains were sequenced from one sample in a study of pediatric ulcerative colitis. Clones were sequenced by immunoSEQ multiplex PCR, and TCRdb holds only the in-frame ones, with some missing. Among roughly 60,000 clones listed, around 87% were seen once. Sequencing input: blood. Receptors were obtained from a boy younger than 18 who was a control in a study of pediatric ulcerative colitis.

V gene TRBV6-4 combines with J gene TRBJ2-1; 8 bases agree with TRBD1. There are 14 residues in the CDR3. Germline CDR1 MRHNA, CDR2 SNTAGT. After removal of 9 bases from V and 8 bases from J, the junction contained 12 bases not matched to a gene. CDR3 in amino acids: CASSSQGGRDEQFF. In DNA, the CDR3 is TGTGCCAGTTCCTCACAGGGGGGCAGGGATGAGCAGTTCTTC.

V usage is TRBV7-8 and J usage is TRBJ1-5; D is undetermined. The V end was cut by 2 bases, the J end by 4 bases, with 15 bases between. Germline values: CDR1 SGHVS, CDR2 FQNEAQ. The CDR3 runs 16 residues. The CDR3 DNA reads as TGTGCCAGCAGCTTAAGTATTTGGAGACCTAATCAGCCCCAGCATTTT. Residues: CASSLSIWRPNQPQHF.

The chain carries TRBV29-1 and TRBJ2-1; D is possibly TRBD2 (5 bases). Trimming removed 4 bases from V and 7 bases from J, with 20 bases in between. Germline CDR1 and CDR2: SQVTM and ANQGSEA. This CDR3 has 15 residues. In DNA form, the CDR3 reads TGCAGCGTTGCCCGGCAGGTGGGAGTTATGAATGAGCAGTTCTTC. Translated: CSVARQVGVMNEQFF.

The rearrangement joins TRBV27 to TRBJ1-6; 9 positions match TRBD1. Germline V gives CDR1 MNHEY, CDR2 SMNVEV (reference sequence). The CDR3 covers 15 residues. After removal of 6 bases from V and 8 bases from J, the junction contained 8 bases not matched to a gene. CDR3 loop: CASRLPGTGYSPLHF. CDR3 sequence (DNA): TGTGCCAGCAGGCTGCCCGGGACAGGGTATTCACCCCTCCACTTT.

The chain links TRBV12-5 to TRBJ2-1; no definite D call. Trimming pared 0 bases from V and 3 bases from J, leaving 12 bases between. Germline V gene lookup returns CDR1 LGHNT and CDR2 FRNRAP. This CDR3 has 16 amino acids. The chain's CDR3 is CASGLVLSGVYNEQFF. DNA of the CDR3: TGTGCTAGTGGTTTGGTACTCAGTGGGGTCTACAATGAGCAGTTCTTC.

The rearrangement joins TRBV4-1 to TRBJ2-1; 9 bases agree with TRBD2. This CDR3 is 19 amino acids long. CDR1 is MGHRA, CDR2 YSYEKL, per germline. After removal of 4 bases from V and 4 bases from J, the junction contained 17 bases not matched to a gene. CDR3 sequence reads: CASSRIGSRRLADYNEQFF. The CDR3 coding sequence is TGCGCCAGCAGCCGCATAGGATCTCGCCGACTAGCGGATTACAATGAGCAGTTCTTC.

The CDR3 reads CASSKERTSGYNEQFF. CDR3 coding DNA: TGTGCCAGCAGCAAAGAGCGGACTAGCGGCTACAATGAGCAGTTCTTC. This chain uses TRBV5-6 with TRBJ2-1, with 10 positions matching TRBD2. The junction had 7 bases not matched to a gene; V was cut back by 4 bases and J by 3 bases. Germline V lookup: CDR1 SGHDT, CDR2 YYEEEE. The length of the CDR3 is 16 residues.

The chain has TRBV25-1 and TRBJ2-1; 7 nucleotides match TRBD1. Looked up from germline, CDR1 is MGHDK and CDR2 is SYGVNS. The CDR3 runs to 13 residues. V trimming: 10 bases; J trimming: 6 bases; junction bases outside the gene matches: 9. As DNA, the CDR3 is TGTGCCATAGGCAGGGGGTCCCTCAATGAGCAGTTCTTC. This translates into CAIGRGSLNEQFF.

The chain is built from TRBV20-1 and TRBJ2-5; D uncertain. The CDR3 is 11 residues long. Germline loops: CDR1 DFQATT, CDR2 SNEGSKA (reference sequence). V gave up 6 bases and J gave up 2 bases, with 7 bases separating them. CDR3 sequence (DNA): TGCAGTGCAGAAGATCAAGAGACCCAGTACTTC. Its protein product is CSAEDQETQYF.

The genes are TRBV5-1 and TRBJ2-7, with 12 bases aligning to TRBD2. The length of the CDR3 is 23 residues. Trimming removed 0 bases from V and 0 bases from J; junction bases left unmatched: 22. CDR1 SGHRS and CDR2 YFSETQ come from the germline V gene. CDR3 bases: TGCGCCAGCAGCTTGGATGGGGATCTTCGACTAGCGGGAGATCCCAACCTCTCCTACGAGCAGTACTTC. Translating gives CASSLDGDLRLAGDPNLSYEQYF. Using reference TRBV5-1 and TRBJ2-7 for the parts outside the CDR3, the full variable domain is KAGVTQTPRYLIKTRGQQVTLSCSPISGHRSVSWYQQTPGQGLQFLFEYFSETQRNKGNFPGRFSGRQFSNSRSEMNVSTLELGDSALYLCASSLDGDLRLAGDPNLSYEQYFGPGTRLTVT.

This chain connects TRBV6-4 to TRBJ1-5; no clear D. This CDR3 has 13 amino acids. CDR1 and CDR2 from the germline V gene are MRHNA and SNTAGT. The ends were cut back, 4 bases at V and 4 bases at J, with 8 bases in the middle. In DNA form, the CDR3 reads TGTGCCAGCAGTGGAACTGCAAATCAGCCCCAGCATTTT. Its protein is CASSGTANQPQHF.

This clone appeared once. This sequence joins TRBV27 and TRBJ2-2; 9 positions match TRBD2. Losses at the gene ends were 5 bases for V and 7 bases for J; bases not matched to a gene: 11. This CDR3 region has 16 residues. Per the germline V gene, CDR1 is MNHEY and CDR2 is SMNVEV (reference sequence). As DNA, the CDR3 is TGTGCCAGCAGTCTCTTAGCGGGAGTAGTCCACGGGGAGCTGTTTTTT. Protein sequence: CASSLLAGVVHGELFF.

This chain uses TRBV27 with TRBJ2-7, with D unresolved. The CDR3 contains 14 residues. From germline, CDR1 is MNHEY and CDR2 SMNVEV (reference sequence). Trimming left V 2 bases short and J 3 bases short, with 11 bases between. In DNA form, the CDR3 reads TGTGCCAGCAGTTTAAAAGGGATGAACTACGAGCAGTACTTC. This translates into CASSLKGMNYEQYF.

The chain carries TRBV6-1 and TRBJ1-2; possible D gene TRBD1, 5 bases. The V end was cut by 6 bases, the J end by 8 bases, with 16 bases between. CDR3 length equals 13 residues. From germline, CDR1 is MNHNS and CDR2 SASEGT. CDR3 nucleotides: TGTGCCAGCAGCGACGGGACCGCGGGGGGCTACACCTTC. The encoded protein is CASSDGTAGGYTF.

This chain joins TRBV19 and TRBJ2-7; 9 bases map to TRBD1. Trimming at V came to 3 bases and at J to 7 bases, leaving 4 bases not matched to a gene. Germline V gene data show CDR1 as LNHDA and CDR2 as SQIVND (reference sequence). The CDR3 runs 13 residues. For the CDR3, the DNA is TGTGCCAGTAGTATCAACAGGGGGCGTGAGCAGTACTTC. This sequence encodes CASSINRGREQYF.

This clone has only a few counts. The chain has TRBV5-4 and TRBJ1-2, with TRBD1 matching 7 bases. Unmatched junction bases numbered 10, after V lost 4 bases and J lost 7 bases. Germline loops: CDR1 SGHNT, CDR2 YYREEE (reference sequence). The CDR3 has 14 amino acids. CDR3 in amino acids: CASSLAQGVSGYTF. In nucleotides, the CDR3 is TGTGCCAGCAGCCTGGCCCAGGGGGTAAGTGGCTACACCTTC.

This rearrangement joins TRBV6-1 to TRBJ1-2; D might be TRBD1 (6 bases). The CDR3 has 18 amino acids. The germline V gene encodes CDR1 MNHNS and CDR2 SASEGT. V gave up 2 bases and J gave up 4 bases, with 23 bases separating them. The CDR3 is CASSESGSLTGYLYGYTF. CDR3 nucleotides: TGTGCCAGCAGTGAAAGCGGGTCGTTGACAGGTTACCTCTATGGCTACACCTTC.

The chain carries TRBV4-1 and TRBJ2-7; TRBD1 aligns across 9 bases. Trimming cost V 0 bases and J 6 bases; bases outside gene matches: 9. The CDR3 sequence is 16 residues long. Germline loops: CDR1 MGHRA, CDR2 YSYEKL. The CDR3 region is CASSQEGTGSKREQYF. CDR3 coding DNA: TGCGCCAGCAGCCAAGAAGGGACAGGGTCGAAACGCGAGCAGTACTTC.

The CDR3 DNA follows: TGTGCCAGCAGTTCTTGGACCGATAACTACGAGCAGTACTTC. This translates into CASSSWTDNYEQYF. The chain links TRBV28 to TRBJ2-7; the D is unclear. There are 14 residues in the CDR3. The V gene's germline CDR1 is MDHEN and CDR2 SYDVKM. V was cut by 4 bases and J by 3 bases, with 13 bases left in between.

The rearrangement joins TRBV25-1 to TRBJ2-3; no definite D call. Germline CDR1 reads MGHDK; CDR2 reads SYGVNS. This CDR3 region has 13 residues. V lost 4 bases and J 5 bases, leaving 10 bases between the germline ends. The DNA of the CDR3 is TGTGCCAGCAGTGCTGGAAACAGAGATACGCAGTATTTT. Translation: CASSAGNRDTQYF.

This chain links TRBV19 with TRBJ1-1; 7 positions match TRBD1. With 9 bases clipped from V and 8 bases from J, the junction kept 9 bases outside the gene matches. CDR3 length equals 12 residues. The germline V gene encodes CDR1 LNHDA and CDR2 SQIVND (reference sequence). CDR3 DNA: TGTGCCAGCCTCAGACAGGGCCGGGAAGCTTTCTTT. It is translated as CASLRQGREAFF.

The J gene is TRBJ2-5, the V gene TRBV2, with 8 positions matching TRBD2. Germline-derived CDR1 and CDR2 are SNHLY and FYNNEI. CDR3 length: 14 residues. Trimming took 3 bases from V and 4 from J; bases not matched to a gene: 4. The CDR3 spells CASSDGRASETQYF. The CDR3 region has the DNA TGTGCCAGCAGTGACGGGAGGGCCTCAGAGACCCAGTACTTC. The full variable domain, in which reference TRBV2 and TRBJ2-5 provide the parts outside the CDR3, is EPEVTQTPSHQVTQMGQEVILRCVPISNHLYFYWYRQILGQKVEFLVSFYNNEISEKSEIFDDQFSVERPDGSNFTLKIRSTKLEDSAMYFCASSDGRASETQYFGPGTRLLVL.